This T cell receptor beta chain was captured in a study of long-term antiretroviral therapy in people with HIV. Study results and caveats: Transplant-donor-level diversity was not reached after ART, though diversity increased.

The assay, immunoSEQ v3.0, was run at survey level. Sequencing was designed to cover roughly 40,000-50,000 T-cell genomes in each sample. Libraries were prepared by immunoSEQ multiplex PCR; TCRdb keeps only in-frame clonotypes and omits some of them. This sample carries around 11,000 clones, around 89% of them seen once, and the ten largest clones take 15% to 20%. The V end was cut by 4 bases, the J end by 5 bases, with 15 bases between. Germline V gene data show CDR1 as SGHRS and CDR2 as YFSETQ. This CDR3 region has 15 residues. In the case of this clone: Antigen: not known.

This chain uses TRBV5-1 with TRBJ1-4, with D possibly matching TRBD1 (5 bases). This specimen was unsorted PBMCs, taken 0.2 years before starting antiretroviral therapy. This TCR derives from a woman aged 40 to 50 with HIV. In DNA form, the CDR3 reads TGCGCCAGCAGCCCGACAGAAATTCGGAATGAAAAACTGTTTTTT. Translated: CASSPTEIRNEKLFF.